The T cell receptor beta chain described here comes from a study of T cells in Graves' hyperthyroidism and ophthalmopathy. This clonotype was observed many times. What it recognizes is unknown. Diagnostic decisions used clinical symptoms, serum thyroxine and TRAb, thyroid ultrasound and orbital computed tomography. The V gene lost 2 bases and the J gene lost 7 bases, with 11 bases spanning the gap. Germline V gives CDR1 MNHEY, CDR2 SMNVEV (reference sequence). The CDR3 loop spans 13 amino acids. Amplified TCR beta CDR3 regions came from RNA transcripts. A set of HTBI primers served as the primers for a first-round RT-PCR of the TCR CDR3. TCRdb re-called the multiplex PCR reads through MiXCR, storing one row per CDR3 protein. Altogether 300,000 to 450,000 distinct CDR3 sequences are present, roughly 14% being singletons, with the ten largest covering approximately 9.9%. Findings and limits, study-wide: In the blood, most expanded thyroid clonotypes above 0.001 appeared as well.

This TCR was recovered from a woman aged 60-75 years with Graves' hyperthyroidism. The sequenced material came from blood. This chain connects TRBV27 to TRBJ2-5, with a possible D match to TRBD1 (5 bases). The CDR3 loop is CASSLDSQGTQYF. The CDR3 nucleotides read TGTGCCAGCAGTTTAGACTCTCAGGGGACCCAGTACTTC.